The 9 T cell receptor beta chains in this list originate from one sample, sequenced in a study of T cell repertoires in cytomegalovirus infection. TCRdb re-derived calls from the reads in MiXCR, one entry per CDR3 protein. The sample records about 240,000 distinct CDR3 sequences, about 7% being singletons. What was sequenced was PBMCs. All receptors derive from a human donor in good health (CMV status not recorded). Some clones in this sample may be carry-over from other donors' samples.

This clonotype was recorded at least ten times. The CDR3 here is CASSKGAGELFF. The CDR3 bases are TGTGCCAGCAGCAAGGGGGCCGGGGAGCTGTTTTTT. The V gene is TRBV12-3 or TRBV12-4, the J gene TRBJ2-2, with D perhaps matching TRBD1 (6 bases). V was clipped by 6 bases and J by 6 bases, with 8 bases between them. The CDR3 has 12 amino acids.

This clonotype was detected many times. The J gene is TRBJ2-7, the V gene TRBV10-3; 10 bases map to TRBD1. The length of the CDR3 is 13 residues. The trim removed 9 bases at V and 4 bases at J, leaving 6 bases unmatched. CDR1 is ENHRY, CDR2 SYGVKD, per germline. Here the CDR3 DNA reads TGTGCCATACTGGGACAGGGGAGTTACGAGCAGTACTTC. Its protein is CAILGQGSYEQYF.

This clonotype showed up many times. This sequence joins TRBV7-9 and TRBJ1-4; a possible D gene is TRBD1 (6 bases). The ends were cut back, 1 base at V and 8 bases at J, with 26 bases in the middle. Per germline, CDR1 SEHNR and CDR2 FQNEAQ (reference sequence). The length of the CDR3 is 19 residues. As DNA, the CDR3 is TGTGCCAGCAGCTTAGTTCCCGCGGGGTGGCGGGACACCAGGGAAAAACTGTTTTTT. It encodes CASSLVPAGWRDTREKLFF.

This clonotype appeared many times. V usage is TRBV29-1 and J usage is TRBJ2-5; TRBD1 might be the D (6 bases). Trimming took 1 base from V and 4 from J, leaving 22 bases between them. There are 17 residues in the CDR3. The V gene's germline CDR1 is SQVTM and CDR2 ANQGSEA. CDR3 loop: CSVEGPIESIGGETQYF. As DNA, the CDR3 is TGCAGCGTTGAAGGCCCTATCGAGAGCATAGGGGGAGAGACCCAGTACTTC.

This clonotype was detected ten times or more. The genes are TRBV7-2 and TRBJ1-4; D not certain. V shed 3 bases and J shed 5 bases, with 7 bases lying between them. CDR3 length: 13 residues. Germline CDR1 is SGHTA and CDR2 is FQGNSA. CDR3 in amino acids: CASSFSRNEKLFF. The DNA of the CDR3 is TGTGCCAGCAGCTTTTCGCGAAATGAAAAACTGTTTTTT.

This clonotype was observed at least ten times. This chain uses TRBV7-2 with TRBJ2-4; D assignment may be TRBD1 or TRBD2 (5 bases each). The V end lost 3 bases, the J end lost 6 bases, and 9 bases lay between the germline ends. The CDR3 has 13 residues. Looked up from germline, CDR1 is SGHTA and CDR2 is FQGNSA. The CDR3 region has the DNA TGTGCCAGCAGCTTGGGGGTCGGAAACATTCAGTACTTC. Protein sequence: CASSLGVGNIQYF.

The sample holds many counts of this clonotype. The J gene is TRBJ2-2, the V gene TRBV2; possible D gene TRBD2, 6 bases. With 7 bases removed from V and 4 bases from J, the gap between germline ends came to 13 bases. Germline V lookup: CDR1 SNHLY, CDR2 FYNNEI. CDR3 length: 14 residues. The CDR3: CASMEGKGTGELFF. The CDR3 DNA sequence: TGTGCCAGCATGGAGGGTAAAGGCACCGGGGAGCTGTTTTTT.

This clonotype was found many times. The chain recombines TRBV20-1 with TRBJ1-6, with a possible D match to TRBD1 (5 bases). Germline V CDR1 and CDR2: DFQATT, SNEGSKA (reference sequence). The CDR3 extends over 13 amino acids. Trimming left V 3 bases short and J 8 bases short, with 11 bases between. The CDR3 is CSARRRADSPLHF. Written as DNA, the CDR3 is TGCAGTGCTAGGCGCAGGGCAGATTCACCCCTCCACTTT.

The chain uses TRBV29-1 and TRBJ1-3; D is ambiguous. Germline V lookup: CDR1 SQVTM, CDR2 ANQGSEA. The CDR3 loop spans 12 amino acids. The CDR3 here is CGGRAAPGTIYF. DNA of the CDR3: TGCGGTGGGAGGGCAGCGCCAGGCACCATATATTTT.